The 10 T cell receptor beta chains below were found in one sample sequenced in a study of beta chain features in type 1 diabetes (dated by TCRdb to the late 2010s). General findings and caveats noted by the study authors: A moderate but significant shortening of TCRB CDR3 length was observed in type 1 diabetes patients in all four CD4+ subsets.

The library was prepared using the immunoSEQ multiplex PCR assay. The entire amount of isolated RNA was reverse transcribed using the High Capacity cDNA Reverse Transcription Kit, so the sequenced TCRB transcripts were expressed ones. The source is immuneACCESS, and TCRdb retained only in-frame sequences with V and J called. Part of the clones is not carried over; for the studies checked, unresolved V genes explain less than half of this, and the remainder is unexplained. The sample table contains a few hundred thousand clones; only one count was recorded for about a sixth of them. The top ten clones comprise approximately 0.087% of the sample. What these receptors recognize is not known. Sequencing input: naive CD4+ T cells from blood. Reading the label with the study, this specimen's cell subset or site is: true naive CD4+ T cells. The receptor set was obtained from a man under 40 with type 1 diabetes.

The chain uses TRBV30 and TRBJ2-5; 8 bases align to TRBD1. The junction had 7 bases not matched to a gene; V was cut back by 2 bases and J by 5 bases. The CDR3 totals 14 residues. Germline V gene data show CDR1 as GTSNPN and CDR2 as SVGIG (reference sequence). CDR3 in amino acids: CAWSTTGVMETQYF. The DNA of the CDR3 is TGTGCCTGGAGTACGACAGGGGTTATGGAGACCCAGTACTTC.

This clone was recorded a few times. The V gene is TRBV30, the J gene TRBJ2-3, with D tentatively TRBD2 (6 bases). The CDR3 covers 14 residues. Germline loops: CDR1 GTSNPN, CDR2 SVGIG (reference sequence). V lost 3 bases to trimming and J lost 4 bases, with 14 bases between them. The CDR3 coding sequence is TGTGCCTGGAGATATGGAGGGAGCGCAGATACGCAGTATTTT. Its protein is CAWRYGGSADTQYF.

There are a few counts of this clone. The chain has TRBV28 and TRBJ2-3; tentative D call: TRBD2 (6 bases). Germline V gene sequence: CDR1 MDHEN, CDR2 SYDVKM. The germline V and J ends were trimmed by 4 bases and 2 bases, with 10 bases remaining between them. The CDR3 loop spans 14 amino acids. CDR3 nucleotide sequence: TGTGCCAGCAGTTCGGGACTTTCCACAGATACGCAGTATTTT. Its protein product is CASSSGLSTDTQYF.

Only a few counts were recorded for this clone. The V gene is TRBV9, the J gene TRBJ1-2; D gene ambiguous. With 0 bases removed from V and 6 bases from J, the gap between germline ends came to 15 bases. Per germline, CDR1 SGDLS and CDR2 YYNGEE. The CDR3 contains 15 residues. CDR3 sequence: CASSVEARLNNGYTF. CDR3 sequence (DNA): TGTGCCAGCAGCGTAGAGGCCAGGTTGAATAATGGCTACACCTTC.

The chain joins TRBV9 to TRBJ2-2; D unresolved. This CDR3 is 16 amino acids long. Germline-derived CDR1 and CDR2 are SGDLS and YYNGEE. Between the trimmed V and J ends, which lost 0 bases and 5 bases, there was a span of 14 bases. CDR3 sequence reads: CASSVASLSQTGELFF. DNA of the CDR3: TGTGCCAGCAGCGTAGCTTCTTTGAGCCAAACCGGGGAGCTGTTTTTT.

This chain uses TRBV11-1 with TRBJ2-2; no reliable D call. The CDR3 sequence is 12 residues long. The germline CDR1 and CDR2 sequences are SGHAT and FQDESV (reference sequence). Trimming took off 3 bases at V and 2 bases at J, with 1 base between the two ends. The CDR3 spells CASSFNTGELFF. The CDR3 nucleotides read TGTGCCAGCAGCTTTAACACCGGGGAGCTGTTTTTT. The full variable domain, in which reference TRBV11-1 and TRBJ2-2 provide the parts outside the CDR3, is EAEVAQSPRYKITEKSQAVAFWCDPISGHATLYWYRQILGQGPELLVQFQDESVVDDSQLPKDRFSAERLKGVDSTLKIQPAELGDSAMYLCASSFNTGELFFGEGSRLTVL.

This clone has just a few counts. The chain combines TRBV27 with TRBJ1-2, with D perhaps matching TRBD1 (5 bases). The CDR3 has 14 residues. Germline V gene lookup returns CDR1 MNHEY and CDR2 SMNVEV (reference sequence). The ends were cut back, 5 bases at V and 6 bases at J, with 16 bases in the middle. CDR3 residues: CASSPRGTDDGYTF. The CDR3 DNA follows: TGTGCCAGCAGTCCCCGGGGGACGGACGATGGCTACACCTTC.

This rearrangement joins TRBV29-1 to TRBJ1-1; D gene ambiguous. This CDR3 has 12 amino acids. Germline V gives CDR1 SQVTM, CDR2 ANQGSEA. The ends were cut back, 8 bases at V and 2 bases at J, with 12 bases in the middle. The CDR3 region is CSPRRVNTEAFF. CDR3 nucleotide sequence: TGCAGCCCCCGCCGAGTAAACACTGAAGCTTTCTTT.

The genes are TRBV5-1 and TRBJ2-3; 10 nucleotides line up with TRBD1. This CDR3 contains 15 residues. Trimming removed 4 bases from V and 3 bases from J; junction bases left unmatched: 5. Germline V gives CDR1 SGHRS, CDR2 YFSETQ. The CDR3 DNA follows: TGCGCCAGCAGCCAGGGACAGGGGTGGACAGATACGCAGTATTTT. It is translated as CASSQGQGWTDTQYF. The full variable domain, completed using reference TRBV5-1 and TRBJ2-3, is KAGVTQTPRYLIKTRGQQVTLSCSPISGHRSVSWYQQTPGQGLQFLFEYFSETQRNKGNFPGRFSGRQFSNSRSEMNVSTLELGDSALYLCASSQGQGWTDTQYFGPGTRLTVL.

This chain uses TRBV7-9 with TRBJ1-2, with 7 bases matching TRBD1. Unmatched junction bases numbered 5, after V lost 0 bases and J lost 4 bases. CDR1 and CDR2 from the germline V gene are SEHNR and FQNEAQ (reference sequence). The CDR3 is 15 amino acids. The DNA of the CDR3 is TGTGCCAGCAGCTTAGCGGGACAGATTCCCTATGGCTACACCTTC. Its translation is CASSLAGQIPYGYTF.